The rows below give T cell receptor beta chains drawn from one sample of a study of T cell changes during pregnancy in multiple sclerosis. TCRdb's copy holds only in-frame clones and misses some; the assay was immunoSEQ multiplex PCR. The sample includes about 65,000 clones, 80% to 95% seen only once; the top ten take roughly 3.2%. The sample here was CD8+ T cells from peripheral blood mononuclear cells, taken in the third trimester of pregnancy. The receptors here all came from a female donor in good health, enrolled as a control in a pregnancy study. Each CDR3 is given with its conserved first and last residue. Each record gives: V gene, clone size, D gene, J gene, CDR3 DNA, CDR3 protein. The D gene is left open where the match is weak. Size is stated for part of the rows, as once, few or many counts, or as a class when the clone is expanded.

TRBV7-9	-	-	TRBJ1-1	TGTGCCAGCAGCCTAGGGAGTGGCACTGAAGCTTTCTTT	CASSLGSGTEAFF
TRBV12-5	once	-	TRBJ1-5	TGTGCTAGTGGTTTAGGACAGTTTGGTAATCAGCCCCAGCATTTT	CASGLGQFGNQPQHF
TRBV7-9	-	-	TRBJ1-1	TGTGCCAGCAGCCACGTGAACCAGGGTTTTGCTGAAGCTTTCTTT	CASSHVNQGFAEAFF
TRBV27	-	-	TRBJ1-1	TGTGCCAGCAGTTTAACGGCGGGCACTGAAGCTTTCTTT	CASSLTAGTEAFF
TRBV30	-	-	TRBJ2-7	TGTGCCTGGAGTGTACTAGGGGGGGGCGCTTCTAACGAGCAGTACTTC	CAWSVLGGGASNEQYF
TRBV19	-	TRBD1	TRBJ1-1	TGTGCCAGTAGTTACGACAGGGAAACTGAAGCTTTCTTT	CASSYDRETEAFF
TRBV2	-	TRBD1	TRBJ1-2	TGTGCCAGCAGCGACTACTTGGACAGGCCGTCGGTTGGCTACACCTTC	CASSDYLDRPSVGYTF
TRBV9	-	TRBD1	TRBJ2-7	TGTGCCAGCAGCGTAGGGTGGACAGGGAGCTACGAGCAGTACTTC	CASSVGWTGSYEQYF
TRBV27	-	-	TRBJ1-4	TGTGCCAGCAGTCGGGGGTCCTCGGAAAAACTGTTTTTT	CASSRGSSEKLFF
TRBV6-5	once	TRBD1	TRBJ1-1	TGTGCCAGCAGTTACTTGGGACAGCGGGACACTGAAGCTTTCTTT	CASSYLGQRDTEAFF
TRBV4-3	-	-	TRBJ2-1	TGCGCCAGCAGCCAAGATAGAGTTGGTGAGCAGTTCTTC	CASSQDRVGEQFF
TRBV5-6	-	-	TRBJ1-5	TGTGCCAGCAGCTCGACAGAGTATAGCAATCAGCCCCAGCATTTT	CASSSTEYSNQPQHF
TRBV7-9	-	-	TRBJ2-1	TGTGCCAGCAGCATCCAAGACAGGTACAATGAGCAGTTCTTC	CASSIQDRYNEQFF
TRBV4-3	once	-	TRBJ2-7	TGCGCCAGCAGCCAAGATCCAGGGGTTGGGTCCTACGAGCAGTACTTC	CASSQDPGVGSYEQYF
TRBV2	-	TRBD2	TRBJ2-5	TGTGCCAGCTATTTCGGACTAGCGGGGGGGCTCATTGGAGAGACCCAGTACTTC	CASYFGLAGGLIGETQYF
TRBV5-1	-	-	TRBJ1-6	TGCGCCAGCAGCTTGGGGACAGAGCCGCGAGGGAATTCACCCCTCCACTTT	CASSLGTEPRGNSPLHF
TRBV4-3	-	TRBD1	TRBJ1-1	TGCGCCAGCAGCCAAGTAGCAGGGGGCGGTAACACTGAAGCTTTCTTT	CASSQVAGGGNTEAFF
TRBV30	-	-	TRBJ1-2	TGTGCCTGGAGTCTCCCAGGGTCTTGGGGCTACACCTTC	CAWSLPGSWGYTF
TRBV5-6	-	TRBD1	TRBJ2-7	TGTGCCAGCAGCTCTCGGGGACAGGGTGCCCACGAGCAGTACTTC	CASSSRGQGAHEQYF
TRBV30	-	-	TRBJ1-5	TGTGCCTGGAGTGGCAACTACAATCAGCCCCAGCATTTT	CAWSGNYNQPQHF
TRBV15	-	TRBD1	TRBJ2-7	TGTGCCACCAGCGAGGACAGGTCTGCCTCCTACGAGCAGTACTTC	CATSEDRSASYEQYF
TRBV7-9	-	TRBD1	TRBJ1-2	TGTGCCAGCAGCGTTAGCAATACAGGGGGATATTATGGCTACACCTTC	CASSVSNTGGYYGYTF
TRBV4-1	-	-	TRBJ1-3	TGCGCCAGCAGCCAAGCGCTGGGGGGAGCCACCATATATTTT	CASSQALGGATIYF
TRBV10-2	-	-	TRBJ1-2	TGCGCCAGCAGTGATGGAGCGCTATTGAAGGGCTACACCTTC	CASSDGALLKGYTF
TRBV27	-	TRBD1	TRBJ2-7	TGTGCCAGCAGTCTTACGGGACAGGTTTCCTACGAGCAGTACTTC	CASSLTGQVSYEQYF
TRBV19	-	TRBD2	TRBJ2-1	TGTGCCAGTAGTATAGAACTAGCGGGGAGCTCCTACAATGAGCAGTTCTTC	CASSIELAGSSYNEQFF
TRBV5-5	-	-	TRBJ2-7	TGTGCCAGCAGCCCCGGACAGCCCTACGAGCAGTACTTC	CASSPGQPYEQYF
TRBV11-3	-	-	TRBJ1-2	TGTGCCAGCAGCTTAGCTATATTACGTGGCTACACCTTC	CASSLAILRGYTF
TRBV7-9	-	TRBD1	TRBJ1-5	TGTGCCAGCAGCCCCAGGACAGGGAGCAATCAGCCCCAGCATTTT	CASSPRTGSNQPQHF
TRBV7-9	-	TRBD1	TRBJ1-5	TGTGCCAGCAGCTTAACCCGGTTCGGGACAGGGGACAATCAGCCCCAGCATTTT	CASSLTRFGTGDNQPQHF
TRBV4-1	-	-	TRBJ1-1	TGCGCCAGCCAGGGGATGAACACTGAAGCTTTCTTT	CASQGMNTEAFF
TRBV4-3	medium-sized	TRBD1	TRBJ1-1	TGCGCCAGCAGGCTAGGACAGGAACACACTGAAGCTTTCTTT	CASRLGQEHTEAFF
TRBV13	-	TRBD2	TRBJ2-2	TGTGCCAGCAGCCCCGGGGGGAGGGAGCTGTTTTTT	CASSPGGRELFF
TRBV7-3	-	-	TRBJ2-7	TGTGCCAGCAGCTGGTACAGGGACTACGAGCAGTACTTC	CASSWYRDYEQYF
TRBV9	-	TRBD1	TRBJ2-3	TGTGCCAGCAGCGTAGTGGGACAGGGCACAGATACGCAGTATTTT	CASSVVGQGTDTQYF
TRBV7-2	-	-	TRBJ1-3	TGTGCCAGCAGCTTAGAGTATTTGAACAGGGCCGGAAACACCATATATTTT	CASSLEYLNRAGNTIYF
TRBV4-2	-	-	TRBJ1-1	TGTGCCAGCAGCCAAGAACATCAGGGCCTCATGAACACTGAAGCTTTCTTT	CASSQEHQGLMNTEAFF
TRBV14	-	-	TRBJ1-1	TGTGCCAGCAGCCATGCGGGTAGATGGGCTGAAGCTTTCTTT	CASSHAGRWAEAFF
TRBV4-3	-	-	TRBJ1-1	TGCGCCAGCAGCCAAGACGGGGGGATTGACACTGAAGCTTTCTTT	CASSQDGGIDTEAFF
TRBV4-1	-	-	TRBJ2-7	TGCGCCAGCAGCCAAGGGTTGATTGAGCCCTACGAGCAGTACTTC	CASSQGLIEPYEQYF
TRBV9	-	-	TRBJ2-7	TGTGCCAGCAGCTCCCGTGGAGAGAACTACGAGCAGTACTTC	CASSSRGENYEQYF
TRBV27	-	TRBD1	TRBJ2-7	TGTGCCAGCAGGCCTCAACAGGGGTACGAGCAGTACTTC	CASRPQQGYEQYF
TRBV14	-	TRBD1	TRBJ2-7	TGTGCCAGCAGCCAAACCGGGACAGGGAAGTCCGAGCAGTACTTC	CASSQTGTGKSEQYF
TRBV6-5	-	-	TRBJ2-7	TGTGCCAGCAGTTCCAACTACGAGCAGTACTTC	CASSSNYEQYF
TRBV5-8	-	TRBD1	TRBJ1-1	TGTGCCAGCAGCATACGGAGAGGTGAGGGGGACAGGAACACTGAAGCTTTCTTT	CASSIRRGEGDRNTEAFF
TRBV23-1	-	-	TRBJ1-4	TGCGCCAGCAGTCCGCGGGGGAACTATGAAAAACTGTTTTTT	CASSPRGNYEKLFF
TRBV4-3	-	TRBD2	TRBJ2-5	TGCGCCAGCAGCCAAGGAACGGGGGGAGAGACCCAGTACTTC	CASSQGTGGETQYF
TRBV4-3	-	-	TRBJ1-1	TGCGCCAGCAGCCGAGCTACGATAGGGGGTTTTAACACTGAAGCTTTCTTT	CASSRATIGGFNTEAFF
TRBV27	-	-	TRBJ1-2	TGTGCCAGCAGTTTAGGAGGGATCGGGAACTATGGCTACACCTTC	CASSLGGIGNYGYTF
TRBV5-4	-	TRBD1	TRBJ2-5	TGTGCCAGCAGCTTAGCCGAGACAGGGACGTTGGAGACCCAGTACTTC	CASSLAETGTLETQYF
TRBV27	-	TRBD2	TRBJ2-7	TGTGCCAGCAGTGACTCACTAGCGGGGGCCTACGAGCAGTACTTC	CASSDSLAGAYEQYF
TRBV21-1	-	-	TRBJ2-7	TGTGCCAGCAGCATAACGGGGTCGTACCCCTACGAGCAGTACTTC	CASSITGSYPYEQYF
TRBV27	-	TRBD1	TRBJ1-1	TGTGCCAGCAGTTTCCTACCACCGGGACAGGGGGCCATGAACACTGAAGCTTTCTTT	CASSFLPPGQGAMNTEAFF
TRBV9	-	-	TRBJ1-1	TGTGCCAGCAGCGTATCCACCGGGGAAGCTTTCTTT	CASSVSTGEAFF